This passage covers 12 T cell receptor beta chains from one sample sequenced in a study of T cell changes during pregnancy in multiple sclerosis. Clones were sequenced by immunoSEQ multiplex PCR, and TCRdb holds only the in-frame ones, with some missing. The data show 48,000 or so clones, about 92% seen once. The sequences come from CD4+ T cells from peripheral blood mononuclear cells, collected in the second trimester of pregnancy. The receptor source for this set is a female donor in good health, enrolled as a control in a pregnancy study.

Only a few counts were recorded for this clone. The chain links TRBV4-1 to TRBJ1-1; a possible D gene is TRBD1 (5 bases). The CDR3 sequence is 16 residues long. From germline, CDR1 is MGHRA and CDR2 YSYEKL. V gave up 4 bases and J gave up 3 bases, with 18 bases separating them. The DNA of the CDR3 is TGCGCCAGCAGCCTCGTCCAAATAGGGGCGCACACTGAAGCTTTCTTT. This gives the protein CASSLVQIGAHTEAFF.

This clone was seen only a few times. V usage is TRBV7-8 and J usage is TRBJ2-7, with no clear D. The CDR3 sequence is 16 residues long. V lost 1 base, J lost 0 bases, and 13 bases lay in between. Looked up from germline, CDR1 is SGHVS and CDR2 is FQNEAQ. The CDR3 DNA follows: TGTGCCAGCAGCTTAGGGGTAGCCATTAACTCCTACGAGCAGTACTTC. Amino acid sequence: CASSLGVAINSYEQYF.

This chain connects TRBV19 to TRBJ2-7, with TRBD1 matching 7 bases. Germline assignment: CDR1 LNHDA and CDR2 SQIVND (reference sequence). The trim removed 5 bases at V and 4 bases at J, leaving 8 bases unmatched. The CDR3 is 14 residues long. CDR3 sequence: CASSSPGQKYEQYF. The DNA for the CDR3 is TGTGCCAGTAGTTCCCCGGGACAGAAATACGAGCAGTACTTC.

The V and J genes are TRBV7-3 and TRBJ2-2, with TRBD1 matching over 8 bases. Germline trimming cut 4 bases from V and 5 bases from J; bases unmatched to any gene: 6. Germline V gives CDR1 SGHTA, CDR2 FQGTGA. The CDR3 totals 15 residues. The CDR3 is CASSSGQGRTGELFF. Here the CDR3 DNA reads TGTGCCAGCAGCTCCGGACAGGGCCGGACCGGGGAGCTGTTTTTT.

This chain joins TRBV7-9 and TRBJ1-4; no clear D gene. The CDR3 spans 14 residues. CDR1 SEHNR and CDR2 FQNEAQ come from the germline V gene (reference sequence). V was clipped by 6 bases and J by 5 bases, with 13 bases between them. The CDR3 DNA is TGTGCCAGCAGTTTGGCACCAGTCAATGAAAAACTGTTTTTT. This gives the protein CASSLAPVNEKLFF.

V is TRBV7-6 and J is TRBJ2-4; a possible D gene is TRBD2 (6 bases). CDR1 is SGHVS and CDR2 is FNYEAQ in the germline V gene. The CDR3 extends over 14 amino acids. V was shortened by 1 base and J by 9 bases, with 13 bases between the two germline ends. The chain's CDR3 is CASSLERVPSIQYF. CDR3 DNA: TGTGCCAGCAGCTTAGAGCGGGTCCCCAGCATTCAGTACTTC.

The V call is TRBV18, the J call TRBJ2-7; 11 nucleotides match TRBD1. Germline CDR1 and CDR2: KGHSH and LQKENI. Germline trimming cut 4 bases from V and 3 bases from J; bases unmatched to any gene: 5. The CDR3 runs 15 residues. CDR3 DNA: TGTGCCAGCTCACATTCCGGGACAGGGGGCTACGAGCAGTACTTC. Protein sequence: CASSHSGTGGYEQYF.

Turning to this clone: Germline is not matched at one junction end, which may reflect a read error. The genes are TRBV27 and TRBJ2-3, with TRBD2 identical over 10 bases. The CDR3 is 18 residues long. Germline V gene data show CDR1 as MNHEY and CDR2 as SMNVEV (reference sequence). CDR3: CASTLAGGRHFGTDTQYF. The CDR3 nucleotides read TGTGCCAGCACTTTAGCGGGGGGCCGTCACTTTGGCACAGATACGCAGTATTTT.

This clone was counted a single time. The chain recombines TRBV19 with TRBJ1-6; D is uncertain. The CDR3 extends over 15 amino acids. Germline-derived CDR1 and CDR2 are LNHDA and SQIVND (reference sequence). V was pared by 3 bases and J by 7 bases, with 13 bases between. CDR3 DNA sequence: TGTGCCAGTAGTATTTATGGGCAAACCAATTCACCCCTCCACTTT. It is translated as CASSIYGQTNSPLHF.

V and J are TRBV5-4 and TRBJ1-4; no firm D call. This CDR3 comprises 15 residues. Germline values: CDR1 SGHNT, CDR2 YYREEE (reference sequence). Between the trimmed V and J ends, which lost 3 bases and 3 bases, there was a span of 12 bases. CDR3 bases: TGTGCCAGCAGCTGGGCAGAGACGGCTAATGAAAAACTGTTTTTT. Residues: CASSWAETANEKLFF.

This clone was counted once. V gene TRBV28 combines with J gene TRBJ1-4; TRBD1 matches 11 bases. The CDR3 spans 15 residues. V trimming: 3 bases; J trimming: 8 bases; junction bases outside the gene matches: 5. Per germline, CDR1 MDHEN and CDR2 SYDVKM. The CDR3 DNA sequence: TGTGCCAGCAGTTTTTGGGGGACAGGGGGGGAAAAACTGTTTTTT. Translating gives CASSFWGTGGEKLFF.

The chain uses TRBV18 and TRBJ1-1, with D maybe TRBD1 (6 bases). Germline-derived CDR1 and CDR2 are KGHSH and LQKENI. The CDR3 length is 16 residues. The ends were cut back, 1 base at V and 0 bases at J, with 12 bases in the middle. The CDR3 sequence is CASSPLEGGMNTEAFF. The CDR3 DNA reads as TGTGCCAGCTCACCACTCGAGGGGGGGATGAACACTGAAGCTTTCTTT.